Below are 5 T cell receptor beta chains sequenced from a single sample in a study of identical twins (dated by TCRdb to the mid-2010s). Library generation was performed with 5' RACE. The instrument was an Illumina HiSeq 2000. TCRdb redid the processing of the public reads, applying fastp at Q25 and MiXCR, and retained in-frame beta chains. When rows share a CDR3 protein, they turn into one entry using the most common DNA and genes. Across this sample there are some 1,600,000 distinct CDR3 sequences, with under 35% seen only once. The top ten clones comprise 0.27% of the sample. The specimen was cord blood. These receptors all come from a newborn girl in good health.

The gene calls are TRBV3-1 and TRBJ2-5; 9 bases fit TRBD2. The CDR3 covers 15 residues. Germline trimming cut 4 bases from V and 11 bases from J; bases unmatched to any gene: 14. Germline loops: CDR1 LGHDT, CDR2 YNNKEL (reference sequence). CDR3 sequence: CASSPGTSSSLEQYF. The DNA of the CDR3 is TGTGCCAGCAGCCCAGGGACTAGCAGCTCGTTGGAGCAGTACTTC.

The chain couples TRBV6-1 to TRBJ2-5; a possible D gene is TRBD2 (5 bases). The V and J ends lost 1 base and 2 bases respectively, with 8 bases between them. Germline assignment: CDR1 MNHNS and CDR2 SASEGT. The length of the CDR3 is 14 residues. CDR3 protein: CASSEGVAQETQYF. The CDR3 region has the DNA TGTGCCAGCAGTGAAGGGGTAGCGCAAGAGACCCAGTACTTC.

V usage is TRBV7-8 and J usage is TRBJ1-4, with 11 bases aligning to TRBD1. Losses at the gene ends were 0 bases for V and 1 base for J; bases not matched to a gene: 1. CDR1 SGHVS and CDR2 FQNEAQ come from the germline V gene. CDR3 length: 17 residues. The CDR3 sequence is CASSLADRGRTNEKLFF. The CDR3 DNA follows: TGTGCCAGCAGCTTAGCGGACAGGGGGCGAACTAATGAAAAACTGTTTTTT.

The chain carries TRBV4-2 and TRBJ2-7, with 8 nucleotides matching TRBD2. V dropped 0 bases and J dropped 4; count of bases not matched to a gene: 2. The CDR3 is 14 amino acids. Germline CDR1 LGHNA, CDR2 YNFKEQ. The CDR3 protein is CASSQEPSGYEQYF. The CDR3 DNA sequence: TGTGCCAGCAGCCAAGAGCCTAGCGGGTACGAGCAGTACTTC.

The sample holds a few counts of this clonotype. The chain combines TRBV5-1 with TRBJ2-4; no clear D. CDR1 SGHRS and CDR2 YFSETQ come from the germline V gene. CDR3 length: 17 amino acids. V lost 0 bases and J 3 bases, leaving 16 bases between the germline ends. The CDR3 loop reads CASSLELSQGGKNIQYF. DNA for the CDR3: TGCGCCAGCAGCTTGGAACTATCCCAAGGTGGCAAAAACATTCAGTACTTC.